One sample yielded the 27 T cell receptor beta chains listed below, sequenced in a study of PD-1 blockade in classical Hodgkin lymphoma. TCRdb keeps only in-frame clones here, not all; method: immunoSEQ multiplex PCR. The data contain about 21,000 clones, around 74% of them singletons. Time point indicated: cycle 4 day 1 (C4D1), after less than 7 weeks of nivolumab. Relapses following autologous stem cell transplantation were seen in all patients, with brentuximab vedotin exposure varying. Magnetic negative selection of thawed PBMCs was the method by which CD4+ T cells were purified. The sequencing used CD4+ T cells from blood, collected before the fourth cycle of nivolumab. The receptors were gathered from a human donor with classical Hodgkin lymphoma.

This chain uses TRBV27 with TRBJ2-5; D possibly uses TRBD1 or TRBD2 (6 bases each). There are 18 residues in the CDR3. V was clipped by 6 bases and J by 0 bases, with 23 bases between them. The germline CDR1 and CDR2 sequences are MNHEY and SMNVEV (reference sequence). CDR3 coding DNA: TGTGCCAGCAGCATCCGCGGGACGCAGGACAGTTACCAAGAGACCCAGTACTTC. It is translated as CASSIRGTQDSYQETQYF.

V and J are TRBV28 and TRBJ1-1, with D hard to call. Germline loops: CDR1 MDHEN, CDR2 SYDVKM. This CDR3 has 16 residues. Trimming took off 0 bases at V and 1 base at J, with 12 bases between the two ends. CDR3 amino acids: CASSLWSVPGNTEAFF. The DNA of the CDR3 is TGTGCCAGCAGTTTATGGTCAGTACCTGGGAACACTGAAGCTTTCTTT.

The rearrangement joins TRBV5-5 to TRBJ2-7; no clear D gene. The ends were cut back, 2 bases at V and 2 bases at J, with 8 bases in the middle. The CDR3 runs to 13 residues. Germline CDR1 and CDR2: SGHKS and YYEKEE (reference sequence). CDR3 protein: CASSLVRTYEQYF. The CDR3 region has the DNA TGTGCCAGCAGCTTAGTACGGACCTACGAGCAGTACTTC.

With respect to this clone: The junction does not match germline at one end; this may be a read error. CDR3 sequence reads: CASSLDAGSEADTQYF. The CDR3 region has the DNA TGTGCTAGCAGCTTAGACGCGGGGAGTGAGGCAGATACGCAGTATTTT. J is TRBJ2-3 and V is TRBV7-7, with D possibly TRBD2 on 6 matching bases. Germline CDR1 reads SSHAT; CDR2 reads FNYEAQ (reference sequence). The CDR3 spans 16 residues.

This rearrangement joins TRBV4-2 to TRBJ2-1, with D possibly TRBD1 on 5 matching bases. Deletions cut 0 bases from V and 0 bases from J, with 12 bases between. This CDR3 is built from 17 residues. Germline V gene data show CDR1 as LGHNA and CDR2 as YNFKEQ. CDR3 amino acids: CASSQDWTPSSYNEQFF. In DNA form, the CDR3 reads TGTGCCAGCAGCCAAGATTGGACACCGAGCTCCTACAATGAGCAGTTCTTC.

This CDR3 is CASSRTVNYGYTF. DNA for the CDR3: TGTGCCAGCAGCAGGACAGTCAACTATGGCTACACCTTC. The chain couples TRBV7-2 to TRBJ1-2; tentatively, D is TRBD1 (6 bases). This CDR3 spans 13 amino acids. Looked up from germline, CDR1 is SGHTA and CDR2 is FQGNSA. V was trimmed by 5 bases and J by 2 bases, leaving 9 bases between them. Combining the CDR3 with reference TRBV7-2 and TRBJ1-2 gives the whole variable domain GAGVSQSPSNKVTEKGKDVELRCDPISGHTALYWYRQSLGQGLEFLIYFQGNSAPDKSGLPSDRFSAERTGGSVSTLTIQRTQQEDSAVYLCASSRTVNYGYTFGSGTRLTVV.

In this sample, this clone turned up a few times. This sequence joins TRBV10-1 and TRBJ1-2; 7 bases are a match to TRBD1. This CDR3 contains 12 residues. V was pared by 2 bases and J by 7 bases, with 1 base of the junction left unmatched. From germline, CDR1 is WNHNN and CDR2 SYGVQD (reference sequence). The CDR3 DNA reads TGCGCCAGCAGTGAGGACAGGGTTGGCTACACCTTC. Translating gives CASSEDRVGYTF.

This chain uses TRBV10-3 with TRBJ2-5; D might be TRBD1 or TRBD2, each matching 5 bases. Between the trimmed V and J ends, which lost 0 bases and 6 bases, there was a span of 14 bases. Germline loops: CDR1 ENHRY, CDR2 SYGVKD. The CDR3 has 15 residues. This chain's CDR3 is CAISESTGRLQTQYF. The CDR3 coding sequence is TGTGCCATCAGTGAGTCGACGGGACGTCTTCAGACCCAGTACTTC.

This sequence joins TRBV5-1 and TRBJ2-7, with 7 bases fitting TRBD1. J was trimmed by 6 bases and V by 3 bases; bases with no gene match: 15. The CDR3 spans 16 residues. Germline-derived CDR1 and CDR2 are SGHRS and YFSETQ. The CDR3 sequence: CASSSQDTTGAPEQYF. In nucleotides, the CDR3 is TGCGCCAGCAGCTCCCAGGATACCACAGGGGCTCCCGAGCAGTACTTC.

V gene TRBV10-3 combines with J gene TRBJ2-1, with D perhaps TRBD1 (7 bases). The CDR3 is 12 amino acids. V was pared by 9 bases and J by 8 bases, with 14 bases between. The germline V gene has CDR1 ENHRY and CDR2 SYGVKD. DNA for the CDR3: TGTGCCATTAGACAGGGAGGCGATGAGCAGTTCTTC. Its protein product is CAIRQGGDEQFF.

The chain joins TRBV28 to TRBJ2-1, with 9 bases fitting TRBD2. Trimming at V came to 2 bases and at J to 5 bases, leaving 4 bases not matched to a gene. Germline lookup yields CDR1 MDHEN and CDR2 SYDVKM. The CDR3 consists of 15 residues. DNA for the CDR3: TGTGCCAGCAGTTTAATGTCTAGCGGGAACAATGAGCAGTTCTTC. This translates into CASSLMSSGNNEQFF.

This clone has just a few counts. V is TRBV27 and J is TRBJ1-4, with a weak D call TRBD1 (6 bases). CDR3 size: 13 residues. Deletions cut 4 bases from V and 4 bases from J, with 7 bases between. Germline values: CDR1 MNHEY, CDR2 SMNVEV (reference sequence). CDR3 in amino acids: CASSSRGNEKLFF. The CDR3 nucleotides are TGTGCCAGCAGTTCCAGGGGTAATGAAAAACTGTTTTTT.

The chain carries TRBV19 and TRBJ2-5; D ambiguous. This CDR3 is 13 amino acids long. Germline V gene sequence: CDR1 LNHDA, CDR2 SQIVND (reference sequence). V was cut by 2 bases and J by 2 bases, with 6 bases left in between. CDR3 sequence reads: CASSITVQETQYF. The CDR3 DNA follows: TGTGCCAGTAGTATAACAGTACAAGAGACCCAGTACTTC.

The V call is TRBV6-5, the J call TRBJ2-1, with D possibly matching TRBD1 (6 bases). The CDR3 length is 15 residues. V was shortened by 6 bases and J by 1 base, with 13 bases between the two germline ends. The V gene's germline CDR1 is MNHEY and CDR2 SVGAGI. The DNA of the CDR3 is TGTGCCAGCAGAAACTCGGGACAATCCTACAATGAGCAGTTCTTC. Its protein is CASRNSGQSYNEQFF.

The chain is built from TRBV11-2 and TRBJ2-2; D call uncertain. V dropped 0 bases and J dropped 2 bases, with 10 bases sitting between them. There are 16 residues in the CDR3. Germline V CDR1 and CDR2: SGHAT, FQNNGV. This chain's CDR3 is CASSLDLPPNTGELFF. DNA for the CDR3: TGTGCCAGCAGCTTAGATCTCCCACCTAACACCGGGGAGCTGTTTTTT.

This rearrangement joins TRBV7-9 to TRBJ2-7, with unresolved D. The germline V gene has CDR1 SEHNR and CDR2 FQNEAQ (reference sequence). This CDR3 has 15 residues. With 5 bases removed from V and 3 bases from J, the gap between germline ends came to 17 bases. CDR3 amino acids: CASSPTRTPLYEQYF. CDR3 DNA: TGTGCCAGCAGCCCCACAAGGACCCCTCTCTACGAGCAGTACTTC.

V gene TRBV19 combines with J gene TRBJ1-5, with D maybe TRBD1 (6 bases). Germline CDR1 and CDR2: LNHDA and SQIVND (reference sequence). Trimming took off 8 bases at V and 4 bases at J, with 12 bases between the two ends. This CDR3 comprises 13 residues. This CDR3 is CASRDTDNQPQHF. The CDR3 nucleotides are TGTGCCAGTCGGGACACAGATAATCAGCCCCAGCATTTT.

V gene TRBV6-6 combines with J gene TRBJ1-5; possible D gene TRBD1, 6 bases. The CDR3 totals 14 residues. V lost 0 bases, J lost 5 bases, and 8 bases lay in between. CDR1 MNHNY and CDR2 SVGAGI come from the germline V gene (reference sequence). This CDR3 is CASSYSSGDQPQHF. In nucleotides, the CDR3 is TGTGCCAGCAGTTACTCTTCAGGGGATCAGCCCCAGCATTTT.

The rearrangement links TRBV30 to TRBJ2-7, with D perhaps TRBD1 (5 bases). CDR1 is GTSNPN and CDR2 is SVGIG in the germline V gene (reference sequence). V lost 4 bases, J lost 0 bases, and 10 bases lay in between. The CDR3 contains 13 residues. This CDR3 is CAWTADNSYEQYF. CDR3 bases: TGTGCCTGGACCGCGGACAACTCCTACGAGCAGTACTTC.

This chain connects TRBV19 to TRBJ1-2; 10 positions match TRBD1. Per the germline V gene, CDR1 is LNHDA and CDR2 is SQIVND (reference sequence). V was pared by 3 bases and J by 6 bases, with 10 bases of the junction left unmatched. This CDR3 is 16 amino acids long. DNA for the CDR3: TGTGCCAGTAGTATTTGGGTGCGACAGGGGGCGGATGGCTACACCTTC. Protein product: CASSIWVRQGADGYTF.

This clone turned up a few times. The chain couples TRBV28 to TRBJ1-5; the D is unclear. Germline CDR1 and CDR2: MDHEN and SYDVKM. The V gene lost 3 bases and the J gene lost 7 bases, with 7 bases spanning the gap. There are 12 residues in the CDR3. CDR3 in amino acids: CASSFRPQPQHF. The DNA for the CDR3 is TGTGCCAGCAGTTTTCGTCCCCAGCCCCAGCATTTT.

CDR3 sequence: CASSGGSHQETQYF. In nucleotides, the CDR3 is TGTGCCAGCAGTGGTGGCAGCCACCAAGAGACCCAGTACTTC. V gene TRBV2 combines with J gene TRBJ2-5; D gene unclear. Looked up from germline, CDR1 is SNHLY and CDR2 is FYNNEI. The CDR3 has 14 residues. Trimming pared 4 bases from V and 0 bases from J, leaving 9 bases between.

This chain uses TRBV27 with TRBJ1-4, with 7 bases fitting TRBD1. The CDR3 is 12 residues long. V lost 6 bases to trimming and J lost 8 bases; unmatched junction nucleotides: 3. CDR1 is MNHEY and CDR2 is SMNVEV in the germline V gene (reference sequence). CDR3 in amino acids: CASRDREEKLFF. CDR3 bases: TGTGCCAGCAGAGACAGGGAGGAAAAACTGTTTTTT.

This clone was seen a handful of times. This CDR3 is CASSATGVTSYEQYF. The CDR3 DNA sequence: TGCGCCAGCAGCGCGACCGGGGTCACATCCTACGAGCAGTACTTC. The genes are TRBV5-1 and TRBJ2-7, with D possibly being TRBD2 (5 bases). Trimming shortened V by 4 bases and J by 1 base, and 15 bases separated the two germline ends. CDR1 SGHRS and CDR2 YFSETQ come from the germline V gene. This CDR3 contains 15 residues.

Only a few counts were recorded for this clone. V and J are TRBV19 and TRBJ2-7; TRBD1 matches 10 bases. V lost 4 bases to trimming and J lost 6 bases; unmatched junction nucleotides: 9. This CDR3 spans 15 amino acids. Germline-derived CDR1 and CDR2 are LNHDA and SQIVND (reference sequence). The CDR3 DNA sequence: TGTGCCAGTAGTACCCCGGGACAGGGGATAGGCGAGCAGTACTTC. Translated, it gives CASSTPGQGIGEQYF.

This rearrangement joins TRBV4-2 to TRBJ2-1; 9 bases agree with TRBD2. V lost 0 bases to trimming and J lost 0 bases; unmatched junction nucleotides: 9. Germline assignment: CDR1 LGHNA and CDR2 YNFKEQ. CDR3 length: 19 amino acids. The DNA for the CDR3 is TGTGCCAGCAGCCAAGAACTCTTAGCGGGGGTCAGCTCCTACAATGAGCAGTTCTTC. Translating it yields CASSQELLAGVSSYNEQFF.

The V call is TRBV10-3, the J call TRBJ2-6, with a tentative D call TRBD2 (5 bases). Trimming stripped 5 bases from V and 0 bases from J, with 8 bases between. This CDR3 comprises 15 residues. CDR1 and CDR2 from the germline V gene are ENHRY and SYGVKD. The CDR3 sequence is CAISPGISGANVLTF. In DNA form, the CDR3 reads TGTGCCATCAGTCCCGGGATCTCTGGGGCCAACGTCCTGACTTTC.